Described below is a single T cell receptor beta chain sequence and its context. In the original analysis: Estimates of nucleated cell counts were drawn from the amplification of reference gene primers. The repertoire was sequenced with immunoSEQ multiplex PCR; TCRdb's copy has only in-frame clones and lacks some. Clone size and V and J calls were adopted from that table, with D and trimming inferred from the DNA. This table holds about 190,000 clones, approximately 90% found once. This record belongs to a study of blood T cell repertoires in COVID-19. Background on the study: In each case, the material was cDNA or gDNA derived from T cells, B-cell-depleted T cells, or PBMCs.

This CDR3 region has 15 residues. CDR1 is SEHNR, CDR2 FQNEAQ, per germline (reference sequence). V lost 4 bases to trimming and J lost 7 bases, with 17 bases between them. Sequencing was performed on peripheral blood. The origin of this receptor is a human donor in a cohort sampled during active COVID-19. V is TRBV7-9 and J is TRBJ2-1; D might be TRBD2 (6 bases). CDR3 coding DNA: TGTGCCAGCAGCTCCCAACTAGACCGGGGGAATGAGCAGTTCTTC. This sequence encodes CASSSQLDRGNEQFF.